Below are 12 T cell receptor beta chains sequenced from a single sample in a study of shared clonotypes between healthy human individuals. Here immunoSEQ multiplex PCR was the method, and the copy in TCRdb shows in-frame clones only, minus some. This table holds some 650,000 clones, less than 98% found once. Sample: naive CD4+ T cells sorted from blood. Subset meaning: CD45RA+ positively selected. The receptors derive from a woman in her thirties in good health.

The chain recombines TRBV4-1 with TRBJ2-5; 10 positions agree with TRBD1. Judging by the DNA end, TRBJ2-7 fits better; the J call may be wrong. CDR1 MGHRA and CDR2 YSYEKL come from the germline V gene. This CDR3 has 16 amino acids. CDR3 protein: CASSQAPGQGKFEQYF. In DNA, the CDR3 is TGCGCCAGCAGCCAAGCCCCGGGACAGGGGAAGTTCGAGCAGTACTTC.

This sequence joins TRBV19 and TRBJ1-3; TRBD1 aligns across 7 bases. Trimming removed 5 bases from V and 2 bases from J; junction bases left unmatched: 6. The length of the CDR3 is 15 residues. Germline V lookup: CDR1 LNHDA, CDR2 SQIVND (reference sequence). CDR3 sequence: CASSDSGTAGNTIYF. The CDR3 coding sequence is TGTGCCAGTAGTGACTCCGGGACAGCTGGAAACACCATATATTTT.

Worth noting for this clone: Additional DNA sequences in this sample encode the identical CDR3. The chain is built from TRBV27 and TRBJ2-3; D remains ambiguous. Trimming shortened V by 5 bases and J by 0 bases, and 9 bases separated the two germline ends. Per germline, CDR1 MNHEY and CDR2 SMNVEV (reference sequence). The CDR3 has 14 residues. For the CDR3, the DNA is TGTGCCAGCAGTCTCAGTACAAGCACAGATACGCAGTATTTT. Translation: CASSLSTSTDTQYF.

This rearrangement joins TRBV9 to TRBJ2-7; the D call may be TRBD1 or TRBD2 (5 bases each). Germline V gene lookup returns CDR1 SGDLS and CDR2 YYNGEE. This CDR3 comprises 13 residues. Trimming removed 2 bases from V and 11 bases from J, with 17 bases in between. CDR3 DNA: TGTGCCAGCAGCGTCCGGGGCGCAGAGTATGAGTACTTC. This codes for CASSVRGAEYEYF.

The sample holds one count of this clone. The V and J genes are TRBV19 and TRBJ2-3; D ambiguous. V lost 3 bases, J lost 2 bases, and 15 bases lay in between. The CDR3 contains 16 residues. Germline V lookup: CDR1 LNHDA, CDR2 SQIVND (reference sequence). The CDR3 DNA reads as TGTGCCAGTAGTATGCATATCTCGACGATCACAGATACGCAGTATTTT. Its protein product is CASSMHISTITDTQYF.

This rearrangement joins TRBV4-1 to TRBJ2-1, with TRBD2 as a possible D gene (5 bases). The CDR3 totals 17 residues. V lost 2 bases and J lost 0, with 14 bases in between. Germline CDR1 reads MGHRA; CDR2 reads YSYEKL. CDR3 region: CASSQTPLAFSYNEQFF. As DNA, the CDR3 is TGCGCCAGCAGCCAAACCCCCCTAGCCTTCTCCTACAATGAGCAGTTCTTC.

The chain is built from TRBV10-3 and TRBJ2-7; 13 bases match TRBD2. Germline V lookup: CDR1 ENHRY, CDR2 SYGVKD. The CDR3 sequence is 15 residues long. Trimming cost V 10 bases and J 2 bases; bases outside gene matches: 8. The CDR3 nucleotides read TGTGCCACCCGTACCGGGACTAGCGGGACCTACGAGCAGTACTTC. This sequence encodes CATRTGTSGTYEQYF.

V usage is TRBV28 and J usage is TRBJ2-7; 11 bases fit TRBD2. Germline assignment: CDR1 MDHEN and CDR2 SYDVKM. The CDR3 contains 16 residues. J was trimmed by 4 bases and V by 2 bases; bases with no gene match: 7. CDR3 sequence (DNA): TGTGCCAGCAGTTTAGTAGGGACTAGCGGATCTTACGAGCAGTACTTC. Translation: CASSLVGTSGSYEQYF.

J is TRBJ2-7 and V is TRBV18; TRBD2 aligns across 10 bases. J gave up 5 bases and V 3 bases, and 10 bases lay outside the gene matches. The CDR3 covers 16 residues. Germline loops: CDR1 KGHSH, CDR2 LQKENI. In DNA form, the CDR3 reads TGTGCCAGCTCACCGCTTCCTAGCGGGAGTAGCCACGAGCAGTACTTC. It codes for CASSPLPSGSSHEQYF.

This clone appeared a few times. The chain carries TRBV11-2 and TRBJ2-7; 11 nucleotides match TRBD2. Germline CDR1 reads SGHAT; CDR2 reads FQNNGV. This CDR3 has 15 residues. Trimming took 0 bases from V and 6 from J; bases not matched to a gene: 4. CDR3 nucleotides: TGTGCCAGCAGCTTAGAACTAGCGGGAGTCGGCGAGCAGTACTTC. Residues: CASSLELAGVGEQYF.

The chain recombines TRBV10-2 with TRBJ2-7, with TRBD1 as a possible D gene (7 bases). V dropped 0 bases and J dropped 1 base, with 13 bases sitting between them. This CDR3 region has 16 residues. CDR1 is WSHSY and CDR2 is SAAADI in the germline V gene. The chain's CDR3 is CASSESGQGGSYEQYF. As DNA, the CDR3 is TGCGCCAGCAGTGAGTCGGGTCAGGGGGGTTCCTACGAGCAGTACTTC.

This clone was observed once. The V call is TRBV19, the J call TRBJ1-5; maybe TRBD1 (5 bases). Trimming took off 1 base at V and 4 bases at J, with 14 bases between the two ends. The CDR3 runs to 16 residues. Germline V gives CDR1 LNHDA, CDR2 SQIVND (reference sequence). The DNA of the CDR3 is TGTGCCAGTAGTATAGTCAGGGTACTCGGAAATCAGCCCCAGCATTTT. It codes for CASSIVRVLGNQPQHF.